The 5 T cell receptor beta chains given below trace back to one sample, sequenced in a study of technical replicates of blood from a few donors. Using immunoSEQ multiplex PCR, the repertoire was profiled, and TCRdb retains in-frame clones only, with some absent. The sample shows 84,000 or so clones, about 93% of them seen only once. Sequenced: T cells isolated from PBMCs. These receptors originate from a human donor in good health.

The V call is TRBV15, the J call TRBJ2-5; 11 bases map to TRBD2. CDR3 length equals 16 residues. V lost 3 bases, J lost 5 bases, and 8 bases stayed unmatched. From germline, CDR1 is LNHNV and CDR2 YYDKDF (reference sequence). As DNA, the CDR3 is TGTGCCACCAGCAGCTCTAGCGGGGGGCTTAGGGAGACCCAGTACTTC. Protein sequence: CATSSSSGGLRETQYF.

This clone has only one observation. V and J are TRBV5-1 and TRBJ2-5, with TRBD2 identical over 12 bases. The ends lost 4 bases at V and 4 bases at J; junction bases unmatched: 2. The CDR3 runs to 14 residues. The V gene's germline CDR1 is SGHRS and CDR2 YFSETQ. CDR3 nucleotide sequence: TGCGCCAGCAGCAAGACTAGCGGGAGAGAGACCCAGTACTTC. Its protein is CASSKTSGRETQYF.

This chain uses TRBV2 with TRBJ2-2, with D possibly being TRBD2 (5 bases). Trimming stripped 7 bases from V and 4 bases from J, with 19 bases between. The CDR3 spans 16 residues. From germline, CDR1 is SNHLY and CDR2 FYNNEI. The DNA of the CDR3 is TGTGCCAGCATTCCGACGGGGAGCTGGGGCACCGGGGAGCTGTTTTTT. It codes for CASIPTGSWGTGELFF.

V and J are TRBV5-1 and TRBJ1-4; TRBD1 matches 11 bases. The CDR3 contains 14 residues. Germline V gene lookup returns CDR1 SGHRS and CDR2 YFSETQ. V shed 4 bases, J shed 6 bases, and the junction held 2 bases outside the gene matches. CDR3 DNA sequence: TGCGCCAGCAGCCCGGGACAGGGGGATGAAAAACTGTTTTTT. It encodes CASSPGQGDEKLFF.

This chain joins TRBV4-1 and TRBJ2-1; TRBD1 matches at 8 bases. CDR3 length equals 18 residues. The V and J ends lost 5 bases and 1 base, in that order; junction bases with no gene match: 13. The germline gives CDR1 MGHRA, CDR2 YSYEKL. CDR3 residues: CASSSPWPQGASYNEQFF. CDR3 in DNA: TGCGCCAGCAGCTCCCCATGGCCTCAGGGGGCGTCCTACAATGAGCAGTTCTTC.